This T cell receptor (beta chain) was identified in a study of response to subunit inactivated influenza vaccine. A single record per CDR3 protein comes from TCRdb applying MiXCR to the RT-PCR reads. The sample gives hundreds of thousands of distinct CDR3 sequences, roughly 10% of which show up once; approximately 10% is in the top ten. The CDR3 runs 17 residues. V was pared by 4 bases and J by 3 bases, with 13 bases of the junction left unmatched. Germline V lookup: CDR1 SGDLS, CDR2 YYNGEE. The same data also went into a second study, on T cells expressing NK-cell markers. As that study records: What made the TCR beta cDNA was 5'RACE template switching with UMIs.

This TCR derives from a man between 45 and 60 years old who received an inactivated influenza vaccine. This sample comprised PBMCs from blood, obtained on the day of vaccination. The J gene is TRBJ2-1, the V gene TRBV9; 7 nucleotides match TRBD1. Here the CDR3 DNA reads TGTGCCAGCAGCCCAAGACAGGGAACGACCCTCTACAATGAGCAGTTCTTC. Residues: CASSPRQGTTLYNEQFF.